The sequence of this T cell receptor beta chain was determined in a study of blood T cell repertoires in COVID-19. In the original processing: Estimation of nucleated cell counts relied on the amplification of reference gene primers. The table came from immunoSEQ multiplex PCR; TCRdb's copy has only in-frame clones and leaves some out. That table supplies the V and J calls and clone size; D and trimming were determined from the DNA. The table has about 180,000 clones, roughly nine tenths seen once. The CDR3 has 12 amino acids. The germline gives CDR1 MDHEN, CDR2 SYDVKM. V was pared by 6 bases and J by 2 bases, with 8 bases between. The study drew participants aged about 18 to 89 years from about two dozen US areas. Membership in each cohort depended on participant-reported clinical history.

The chain links TRBV28 to TRBJ2-7, with D unclear. This sequence was found in a woman aged 40 to 55 with acute COVID-19. Material for sequencing was PBMCs or T cells enriched from blood (not recorded which). The CDR3, as DNA: TGTGCCAGCAGGAGGTCGGCCTACGAGCAGTACTTC. Protein: CASRRSAYEQYF.